Below, 23 T cell receptor beta chains from the same sample are listed, as sequenced in a study of PD-1 blockade in classical Hodgkin lymphoma. Sequencing used immunoSEQ multiplex PCR; TCRdb keeps in-frame clones, though not all of them. The table lists fewer than 80,000 clones, 65% to 75% of them singletons. There was relapse after autologous stem cell transplantation in every patient, and there was variation in brentuximab vedotin exposure. The sequences come from peripheral blood mononuclear cells (PBMCs), collected before the second cycle of nivolumab. The receptors here all came from a human donor with classical Hodgkin lymphoma.

The rearrangement links TRBV6-1 to TRBJ2-2; no reliable D call. This CDR3 comprises 14 residues. Germline V gene lookup returns CDR1 MNHNS and CDR2 SASEGT. V lost 6 bases and J 7 bases, leaving 15 bases between the germline ends. CDR3 bases: TGTGCCAGCAGGCTGATGTCCCAGGACGGGGAGCTGTTTTTT. Residues: CASRLMSQDGELFF.

The chain is built from TRBV7-6 and TRBJ1-4; D is perhaps TRBD1 (5 bases). With 4 bases removed from V and 5 bases from J, the gap between germline ends came to 11 bases. CDR1 and CDR2 from the germline V gene are SGHVS and FNYEAQ. The CDR3 extends over 14 amino acids. CDR3 in DNA: TGTGCCAGCAGCTCGGGGCCCGTAAATGAAAAACTGTTTTTT. It encodes CASSSGPVNEKLFF.

In its sample, this clone was seen a few times. V gene TRBV6-1 combines with J gene TRBJ2-2; the D gene is possibly TRBD2 (6 bases). The V gene lost 0 bases and the J gene lost 3 bases, with 8 bases spanning the gap. The CDR3 spans 15 residues. Per the germline V gene, CDR1 is MNHNS and CDR2 is SASEGT. The CDR3 nucleotides read TGTGCCAGCAGTGAAGCCGGGACTTACACCGGGGAGCTGTTTTTT. Translation gives CASSEAGTYTGELFF.

The chain links TRBV9 to TRBJ2-7, with 8 bases that match TRBD1. The CDR3 is 14 residues long. The V gene end was trimmed by 0 bases and the J gene end by 4 bases; junction bases not matched to a gene: 3. From germline, CDR1 is SGDLS and CDR2 YYNGEE. Here the CDR3 DNA reads TGTGCCAGCAGCGTAGGGACAGGGATTTACGAGCAGTACTTC. Translated: CASSVGTGIYEQYF.

The rearrangement joins TRBV2 to TRBJ2-7; D unclear. Germline values: CDR1 SNHLY, CDR2 FYNNEI. Deletions cut 1 base from V and 1 base from J, with 14 bases between. This CDR3 is built from 16 residues. DNA of the CDR3: TGTGCCAGCAGTGAAGGGAGAGACTCAACGTCCTACGAGCAGTACTTC. Amino acid sequence: CASSEGRDSTSYEQYF.

The V gene is TRBV19, the J gene TRBJ1-5; D is uncertain. Germline CDR1 LNHDA, CDR2 SQIVND (reference sequence). The CDR3 is made up of 16 amino acids. V lost 1 base and J lost 0, with 10 bases in between. The CDR3 region is CASSIGPVYSNQPQHF. The CDR3 bases are TGTGCCAGTAGTATAGGCCCCGTATATAGCAATCAGCCCCAGCATTTT.

The sample holds one count of this clone. The chain combines TRBV5-4 with TRBJ2-1; 9 nucleotides align to TRBD2. CDR3 size: 16 residues. The ends lost 7 bases at V and 7 bases at J; junction bases unmatched: 15. From germline, CDR1 is SGHNT and CDR2 YYREEE (reference sequence). The DNA for the CDR3 is TGTGCCAGCGGTGGGGGGACTAGCTGGGAGATGAATGAGCAGTTCTTC. Residues: CASGGGTSWEMNEQFF. The variable domain in full, completed from reference TRBV5-4 and TRBJ2-1, reads ETGVTQSPTHLIKTRGQQVTLRCSSQSGHNTVSWYQQALGQGPQFIFQYYREEENGRGNFPPRFSGLQFPNYSSELNVNALELDDSALYLCASGGGTSWEMNEQFFGPGTRLTVL.

V and J are TRBV5-1 and TRBJ2-7; D not resolved. The CDR3 has 14 residues. Germline assignment: CDR1 SGHRS and CDR2 YFSETQ. V lost 0 bases to trimming and J lost 4 bases, with 11 bases between them. CDR3 DNA sequence: TGCGCCAGCAGCTTGGAAGGGCTGGGGTACGAGCAGTACTTC. Protein: CASSLEGLGYEQYF.

CDR3 sequence: CASSLAGGANVLTF. CDR3 in DNA: TGCGCCAGCAGCTTGGCAGGCGGGGCCAACGTCCTGACTTTC. V and J are TRBV5-1 and TRBJ2-6; D is unresolved. In germline, CDR1 is SGHRS, CDR2 YFSETQ. V lost 0 bases and J 4 bases, leaving 5 bases between the germline ends. The CDR3 is 14 residues long.

The rearrangement links TRBV19 to TRBJ1-4; D is perhaps TRBD1 (6 bases). The V gene lost 5 bases and the J gene lost 7 bases, with 26 bases spanning the gap. The CDR3 is 18 amino acids. Per the germline V gene, CDR1 is LNHDA and CDR2 is SQIVND (reference sequence). The CDR3 DNA follows: TGTGCCAGTAGTCTACTCCACCTTGGGGGGGCCCAACGTGAAAAACTGTTTTTT. This codes for CASSLLHLGGAQREKLFF. The variable domain in full, with the rest retrieved from reference TRBV19 and TRBJ1-4, is DGGITQSPKYLFRKEGQNVTLSCEQNLNHDAMYWYRQDPGQGLRLIYYSQIVNDFQKGDIAEGYSVSREKKESFPLTVTSAQKNPTAFYLCASSLLHLGGAQREKLFFGSGTQLSVL.

This clone turned up a few times. The V gene is TRBV19, the J gene TRBJ2-7, with TRBD1 matching 10 bases. The germline V gene has CDR1 LNHDA and CDR2 SQIVND (reference sequence). The ends lost 1 base at V and 5 bases at J; junction bases unmatched: 2. CDR3 length: 14 amino acids. This CDR3 reads CASSIGTGGHEQYF. The CDR3 DNA reads TGTGCCAGTAGTATAGGGACAGGGGGGCACGAGCAGTACTTC.

This chain links TRBV9 with TRBJ2-7; D is uncertain. V lost 6 bases and J lost 5, with 6 bases in between. The germline V gene has CDR1 SGDLS and CDR2 YYNGEE. The CDR3 is 10 amino acids. The CDR3 is CASIPHEQYF. CDR3 DNA: TGTGCCAGCATCCCCCACGAGCAGTACTTC.

The genes are TRBV6-5 and TRBJ1-5; TRBD1 agrees at 7 bases. The V segment lost 0 bases and the J segment 4 bases; nucleotides outside the gene matches: 0. The CDR3 is made up of 14 amino acids. Germline V gene data show CDR1 as MNHEY and CDR2 as SVGAGI. The CDR3 reads CASSYSTGNQPQHF. For the CDR3, the DNA is TGTGCCAGCAGTTACTCGACAGGGAATCAGCCCCAGCATTTT.

V is TRBV18 and J is TRBJ2-7; unclear D gene. Trimming stripped 4 bases from V and 4 bases from J, with 14 bases between. CDR3 length equals 14 residues. CDR1 is KGHSH, CDR2 LQKENI, per germline. The CDR3 bases are TGTGCCAGCTCACGTCTTGAGGACGGGTACGAGCAGTACTTC. It codes for CASSRLEDGYEQYF.

The genes are TRBV12-5 and TRBJ1-3; D perhaps matches TRBD1 (6 bases). Germline CDR1 LGHNT, CDR2 FRNRAP. The CDR3 has 18 residues. The V gene lost 0 bases and the J gene lost 3 bases, with 18 bases spanning the gap. The DNA of the CDR3 is TGTGCTAGTGGTTTGGTACGGCTGGGGCCAGGGGTTGGAAACACCATATATTTT. Residues: CASGLVRLGPGVGNTIYF.

V is TRBV7-2 and J is TRBJ2-1; a possible D gene is TRBD1 (6 bases). The germline V gene has CDR1 SGHTA and CDR2 FQGNSA. This CDR3 spans 12 amino acids. Trimming left V 6 bases short and J 6 bases short, with 9 bases between. The CDR3 loop is CASRRGGNEQFF. The CDR3 DNA reads as TGTGCCAGCAGACGAGGGGGCAATGAGCAGTTCTTC. The whole variable domain, filled in from reference TRBV7-2 and TRBJ2-1, reads GAGVSQSPSNKVTEKGKDVELRCDPISGHTALYWYRQSLGQGLEFLIYFQGNSAPDKSGLPSDRFSAERTGGSVSTLTIQRTQQEDSAVYLCASRRGGNEQFFGPGTRLTVL.

The chain employs TRBV30 and TRBJ1-6, with D tentatively TRBD1 (5 bases). Germline V gives CDR1 GTSNPN, CDR2 SVGIG (reference sequence). Trimming cost V 0 bases and J 11 bases, with 11 bases left between them. This CDR3 is built from 13 residues. The CDR3 sequence is CAWSVGRGAPLHF. The CDR3 region has the DNA TGTGCCTGGAGTGTGGGCCGGGGGGCACCCCTCCACTTT. Full variable domain (remainder filled in from reference TRBV30 and TRBJ1-6): SQTIHQWPATLVQPVGSPLSLECTVEGTSNPNLYWYRQAAGRGLQLLFYSVGIGQISSEVPQNLSASRPQDRQFILSSKKLLLSDSGFYLCAWSVGRGAPLHFGNGTRLTVT.

The rearrangement joins TRBV2 to TRBJ1-5; D ambiguous. V gave up 3 bases and J gave up 5 bases, with 14 bases separating them. The CDR3 length is 15 residues. Germline-derived CDR1 and CDR2 are SNHLY and FYNNEI. The CDR3 is CASSESLWVDQPQHF. The CDR3 DNA reads TGTGCCAGCAGTGAGTCCCTGTGGGTGGATCAGCCCCAGCATTTT.

The rearrangement uses TRBV28 and TRBJ2-7; TRBD2 agrees at 11 bases. The germline V gene encodes CDR1 MDHEN and CDR2 SYDVKM. The CDR3 is made up of 14 amino acids. The trim removed 6 bases at V and 4 bases at J, leaving 5 bases unmatched. The CDR3 here is CASSGGLAGYEQYF. As DNA, the CDR3 is TGTGCCAGCAGCGGCGGACTAGCGGGTTACGAGCAGTACTTC.

V and J are TRBV19 and TRBJ2-7; D might be TRBD1 (6 bases). Trimming cost V 1 base and J 6 bases, with 13 bases left between them. CDR3 length equals 14 residues. The V gene's germline CDR1 is LNHDA and CDR2 SQIVND (reference sequence). The chain's CDR3 is CASSIGSRGGEQYF. Written as DNA, the CDR3 is TGTGCCAGTAGTATAGGGAGCAGGGGCGGCGAGCAGTACTTC.

This clone was found once. The chain recombines TRBV6-1 with TRBJ2-5; tentative D call: TRBD2 (7 bases). The CDR3 consists of 15 residues. Germline V gene sequence: CDR1 MNHNS, CDR2 SASEGT. V gave up 2 bases and J gave up 5 bases, with 15 bases separating them. CDR3 bases: TGTGCCAGCAGTGAATTTCGGGGGGCCTGGGAGACCCAGTACTTC. Protein product: CASSEFRGAWETQYF.

This sequence joins TRBV15 and TRBJ1-3; D gene uncertain. Trimming left V 0 bases short and J 5 bases short, with 8 bases between. CDR1 and CDR2 (germline): LNHNV, YYDKDF (reference sequence). The CDR3 is made up of 14 amino acids. The CDR3 spells CATSRDRSRNTIYF. Here the CDR3 DNA reads TGTGCCACCAGCAGAGATAGATCCCGAAACACCATATATTTT.

V gene TRBV7-9 combines with J gene TRBJ2-2; D might be TRBD1 (6 bases). Between the trimmed V and J ends, which lost 6 bases and 2 bases, there was a span of 13 bases. Looked up from germline, CDR1 is SEHNR and CDR2 is FQNEAQ (reference sequence). This CDR3 spans 15 amino acids. The DNA of the CDR3 is TGTGCCAGCAGTTGGACAGACGTTAACACCGGGGAGCTGTTTTTT. This sequence encodes CASSWTDVNTGELFF.